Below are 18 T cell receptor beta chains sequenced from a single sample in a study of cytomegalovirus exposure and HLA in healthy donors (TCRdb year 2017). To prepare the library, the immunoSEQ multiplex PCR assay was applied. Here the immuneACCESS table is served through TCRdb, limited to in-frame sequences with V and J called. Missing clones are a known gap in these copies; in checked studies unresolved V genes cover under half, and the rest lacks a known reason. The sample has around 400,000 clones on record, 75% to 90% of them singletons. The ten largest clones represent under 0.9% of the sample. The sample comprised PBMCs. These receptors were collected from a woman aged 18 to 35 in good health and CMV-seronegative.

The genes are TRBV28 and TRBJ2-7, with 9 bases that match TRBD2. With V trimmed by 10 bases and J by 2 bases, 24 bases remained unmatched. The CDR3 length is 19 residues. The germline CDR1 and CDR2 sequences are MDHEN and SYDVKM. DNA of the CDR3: TGTGCCACAAGAGGCGGACGAAGCCCTCGGCGCGGGGGGGCCTACGAGCAGTACTTC. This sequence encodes CATRGGRSPRRGGAYEQYF.

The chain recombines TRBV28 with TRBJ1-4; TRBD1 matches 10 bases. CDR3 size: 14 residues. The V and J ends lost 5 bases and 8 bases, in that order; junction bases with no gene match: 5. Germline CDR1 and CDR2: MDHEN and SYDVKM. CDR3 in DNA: TGTGCCAGCAGTCGGGACAGGGGTCGGGAAAAACTGTTTTTT. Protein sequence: CASSRDRGREKLFF.

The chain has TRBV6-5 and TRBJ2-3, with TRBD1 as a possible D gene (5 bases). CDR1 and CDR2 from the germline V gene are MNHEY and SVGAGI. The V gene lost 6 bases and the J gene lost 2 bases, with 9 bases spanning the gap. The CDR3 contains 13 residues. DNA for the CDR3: TGTGCCAGCAGGGTGACAGCCACAGATACGCAGTATTTT. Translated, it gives CASRVTATDTQYF.

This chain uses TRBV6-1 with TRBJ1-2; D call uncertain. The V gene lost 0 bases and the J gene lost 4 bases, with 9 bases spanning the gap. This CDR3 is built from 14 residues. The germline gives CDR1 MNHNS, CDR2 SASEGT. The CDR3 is CASSEAAVTYGYTF. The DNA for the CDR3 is TGTGCCAGCAGTGAAGCGGCAGTCACCTATGGCTACACCTTC.

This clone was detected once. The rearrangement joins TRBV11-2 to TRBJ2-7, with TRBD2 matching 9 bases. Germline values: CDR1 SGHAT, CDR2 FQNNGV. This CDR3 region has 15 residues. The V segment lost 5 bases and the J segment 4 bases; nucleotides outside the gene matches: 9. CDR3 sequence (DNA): TGTGCCAGCAGCACTAACAGCGGGGGGTCTTACGAGCAGTACTTC. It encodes CASSTNSGGSYEQYF.

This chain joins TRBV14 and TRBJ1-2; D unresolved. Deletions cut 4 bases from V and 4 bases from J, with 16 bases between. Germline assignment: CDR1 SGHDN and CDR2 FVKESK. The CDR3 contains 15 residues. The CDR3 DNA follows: TGTGCCAGCAGCCGACACCCAAATCCTTCCTATGGCTACACCTTC. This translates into CASSRHPNPSYGYTF. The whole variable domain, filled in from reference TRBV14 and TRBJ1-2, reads EAGVTQFPSHSVIEKGQTVTLRCDPISGHDNLYWYRRVMGKEIKFLLHFVKESKQDESGMPNNRFLAERTGGTYSTLKVQPAELEDSGVYFCASSRHPNPSYGYTFGSGTRLTVV.

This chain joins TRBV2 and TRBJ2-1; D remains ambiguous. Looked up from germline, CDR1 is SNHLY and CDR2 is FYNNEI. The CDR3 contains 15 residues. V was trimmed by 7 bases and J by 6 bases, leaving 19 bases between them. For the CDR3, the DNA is TGTGCCAGCAATGGAGTTGATAAAGTCGGCAATGAGCAGTTCTTC. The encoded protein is CASNGVDKVGNEQFF.

The CDR3 coding sequence is TGTGCCAGCAGCGCCGGGACAGGGAATCAGCCCCAGCATTTT. Translated, it gives CASSAGTGNQPQHF. This chain uses TRBV5-5 with TRBJ1-5; 9 nucleotides align to TRBD1. The germline gives CDR1 SGHKS, CDR2 YYEKEE (reference sequence). J was trimmed by 4 bases and V by 4 bases; bases with no gene match: 3. The CDR3 extends over 14 amino acids.

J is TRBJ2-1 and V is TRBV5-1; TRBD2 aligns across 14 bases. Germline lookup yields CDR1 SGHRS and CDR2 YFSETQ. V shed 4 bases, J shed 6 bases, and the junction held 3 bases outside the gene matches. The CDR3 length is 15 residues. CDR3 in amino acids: CASSVGTSGGNEQFF. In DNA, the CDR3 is TGCGCCAGCAGCGTTGGGACTAGCGGGGGCAATGAGCAGTTCTTC.

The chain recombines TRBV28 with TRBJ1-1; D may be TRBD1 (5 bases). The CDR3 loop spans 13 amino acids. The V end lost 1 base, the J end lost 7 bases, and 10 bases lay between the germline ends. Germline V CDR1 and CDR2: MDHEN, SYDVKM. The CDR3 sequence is CASSLYQGGEAFF. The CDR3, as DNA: TGTGCCAGCAGTTTATATCAGGGTGGTGAAGCTTTCTTT.

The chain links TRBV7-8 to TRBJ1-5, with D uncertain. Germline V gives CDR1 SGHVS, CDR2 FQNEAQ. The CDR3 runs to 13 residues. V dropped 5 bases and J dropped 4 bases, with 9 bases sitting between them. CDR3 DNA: TGTGCCAGCAGCCCTGGCAGGAATCAGCCCCAGCATTTT. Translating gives CASSPGRNQPQHF.

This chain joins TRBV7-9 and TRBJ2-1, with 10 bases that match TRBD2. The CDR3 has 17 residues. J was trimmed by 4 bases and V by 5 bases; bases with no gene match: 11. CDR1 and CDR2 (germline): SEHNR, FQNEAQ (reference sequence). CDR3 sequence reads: CASSPTAAGGLYNEQFF. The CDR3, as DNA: TGTGCCAGCAGCCCCACGGCAGCGGGGGGGTTATACAATGAGCAGTTCTTC.

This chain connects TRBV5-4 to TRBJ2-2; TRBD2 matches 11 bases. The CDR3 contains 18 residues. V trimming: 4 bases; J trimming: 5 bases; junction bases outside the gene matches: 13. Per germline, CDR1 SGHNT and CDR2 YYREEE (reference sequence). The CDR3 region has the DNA TGTGCCAGCAGCAAAAGGCCACTAGCGGGAGAAGGTACCGGGGAGCTGTTTTTT. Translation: CASSKRPLAGEGTGELFF.

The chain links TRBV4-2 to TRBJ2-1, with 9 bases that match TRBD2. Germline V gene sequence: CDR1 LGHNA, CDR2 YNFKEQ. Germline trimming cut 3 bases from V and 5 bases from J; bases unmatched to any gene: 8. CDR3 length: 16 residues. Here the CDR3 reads CASSHLGVAGDNEQFF. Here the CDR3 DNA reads TGTGCCAGCAGCCATCTGGGGGTAGCGGGGGACAATGAGCAGTTCTTC.

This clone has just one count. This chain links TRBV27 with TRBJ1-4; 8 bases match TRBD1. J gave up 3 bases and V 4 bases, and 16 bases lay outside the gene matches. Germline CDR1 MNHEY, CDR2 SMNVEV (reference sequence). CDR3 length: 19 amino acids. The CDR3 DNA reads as TGTGCCAGCAGTTCCGTATTCCCCTCTGACAGGGGCGCTAATGAAAAACTGTTTTTT. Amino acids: CASSSVFPSDRGANEKLFF.

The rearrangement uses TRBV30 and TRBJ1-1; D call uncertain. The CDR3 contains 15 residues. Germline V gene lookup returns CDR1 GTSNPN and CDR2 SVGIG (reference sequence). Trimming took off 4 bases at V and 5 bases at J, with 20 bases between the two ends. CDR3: CAWILDGTPGTEAFF. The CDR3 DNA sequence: TGTGCCTGGATTTTGGACGGAACCCCGGGAACTGAAGCTTTCTTT. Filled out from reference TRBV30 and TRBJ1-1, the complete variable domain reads SQTIHQWPATLVQPVGSPLSLECTVEGTSNPNLYWYRQAAGRGLQLLFYSVGIGQISSEVPQNLSASRPQDRQFILSSKKLLLSDSGFYLCAWILDGTPGTEAFFGQGTRLTVV.

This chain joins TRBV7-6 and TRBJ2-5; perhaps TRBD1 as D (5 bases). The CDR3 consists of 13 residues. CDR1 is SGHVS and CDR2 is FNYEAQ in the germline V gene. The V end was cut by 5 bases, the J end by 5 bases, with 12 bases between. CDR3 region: CASSPRVGETQYF. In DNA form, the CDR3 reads TGTGCCAGCAGCCCCAGGGTGGGGGAGACCCAGTACTTC.

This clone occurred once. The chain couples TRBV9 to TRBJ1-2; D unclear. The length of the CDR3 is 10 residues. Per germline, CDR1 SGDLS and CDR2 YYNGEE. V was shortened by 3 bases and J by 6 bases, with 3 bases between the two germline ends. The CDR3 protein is CASSGDGYTF. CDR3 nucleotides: TGTGCCAGCAGCGGAGATGGCTACACCTTC.